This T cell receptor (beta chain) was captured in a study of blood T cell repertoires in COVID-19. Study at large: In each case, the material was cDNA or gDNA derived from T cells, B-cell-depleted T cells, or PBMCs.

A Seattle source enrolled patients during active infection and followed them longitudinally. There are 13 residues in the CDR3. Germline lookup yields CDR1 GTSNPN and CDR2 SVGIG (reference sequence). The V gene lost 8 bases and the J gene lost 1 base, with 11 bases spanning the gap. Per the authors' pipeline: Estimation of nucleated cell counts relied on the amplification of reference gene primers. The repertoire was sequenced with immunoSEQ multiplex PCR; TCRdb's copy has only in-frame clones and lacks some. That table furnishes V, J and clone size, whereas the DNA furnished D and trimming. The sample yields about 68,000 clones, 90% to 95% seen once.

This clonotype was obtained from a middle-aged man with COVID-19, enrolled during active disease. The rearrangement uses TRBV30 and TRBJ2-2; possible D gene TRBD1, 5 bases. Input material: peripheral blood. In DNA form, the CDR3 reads TGTGCCCAAGACAGACAGAACACCGGGGAGCTGTTTTTT. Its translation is CAQDRQNTGELFF.